This T cell receptor (beta chain) came from a study of T cell responses to AZD1222 COVID-19 vaccine. Study-level information: The analysis combined second doses at about 4 or about 12 weeks.

Only in-frame clones appear in the TCRdb table, and some are missing; sequencing was by immunoSEQ multiplex PCR. This sample has about 170,000 clones, with just over 90% found just once. General study points: Nearly half of unique spike-specific TCRs reportedly avoided B.1.351 and B.1.1.7 mutated regions. White British people made up most donors, females outnumbered males, and clonal diversity was possibly underestimated. Only after the peak T cell response were repertoires sampled.

From germline, CDR1 is KGHSH and CDR2 LQKENI. With V trimmed by 2 bases and J by 4 bases, 4 bases remained unmatched. The CDR3 is 15 amino acids. Worth noting for this clone: Its target is not known.

The chain uses TRBV18 and TRBJ1-3; 8 positions match TRBD1. This TCR was sampled from an adult in good health. This specimen was peripheral blood, taken on day 0 of AZD1222 vaccination. The CDR3 DNA sequence: TGTGCCAGCTCACCAGGACAGGGAGAAGGAAACACCATATATTTT. Its protein product is CASSPGQGEGNTIYF.